These 21 T cell receptor beta chains were sequenced from one sample in a study of blood T cell repertoires in COVID-19. Data came from immunoSEQ multiplex PCR; TCRdb stores just in-frame clones and leaves some out. The sample carries 140,000 to 150,000 clones, approximately 87% recorded once. Sequenced sample: peripheral blood. These receptors were collected from a man aged 80 or over with acute or convalescent COVID-19.

This chain uses TRBV6-5 with TRBJ2-3, with 8 positions matching TRBD2. V dropped 8 bases and J dropped 5; count of bases not matched to a gene: 3. Germline-derived CDR1 and CDR2 are MNHEY and SVGAGI. The CDR3 has 12 amino acids. CDR3 sequence: CASQRERDTQYF. The DNA for the CDR3 is TGTGCCAGCCAGCGGGAGAGAGATACGCAGTATTTT.

J is TRBJ1-1 and V is TRBV6-5; unclear D gene. CDR1 MNHEY and CDR2 SVGAGI come from the germline V gene. The V end was cut by 9 bases, the J end by 4 bases, with 18 bases between. The CDR3 runs 14 residues. The CDR3 is CASSQSFRGTEAFF. CDR3 nucleotides: TGTGCCAGTTCCCAGTCCTTCCGGGGCACTGAAGCTTTCTTT.

This chain connects TRBV5-6 to TRBJ1-1; D call uncertain. Germline V gives CDR1 SGHDT, CDR2 YYEEEE. This CDR3 is 15 amino acids long. V was cut by 6 bases and J by 0 bases, with 15 bases left in between. CDR3 loop: CASKSAGGMNTEAFF. The CDR3 nucleotides are TGTGCCAGCAAGTCGGCAGGTGGCATGAACACTGAAGCTTTCTTT.

This chain uses TRBV5-1 with TRBJ2-3; the match to TRBD2 covers 11 bases. Trimming at V came to 0 bases and at J to 2 bases, leaving 8 bases not matched to a gene. CDR1 SGHRS and CDR2 YFSETQ come from the germline V gene. The CDR3 is 18 residues long. CDR3 sequence: CASSLGTGTSGFTDTQYF. In nucleotides, the CDR3 is TGCGCCAGCAGCTTGGGGACCGGGACTAGCGGATTCACAGATACGCAGTATTTT.

The rearrangement uses TRBV28 and TRBJ2-7, with 7 positions matching TRBD2. This CDR3 has 16 residues. The V gene's germline CDR1 is MDHEN and CDR2 SYDVKM. V trimming: 7 bases; J trimming: 1 base; junction bases outside the gene matches: 13. The CDR3 bases are TGTGCCAGCATATCAAGTCCGGGGGGTCTGTCCTACGAGCAGTACTTC. This gives the protein CASISSPGGLSYEQYF.

This chain connects TRBV7-2 to TRBJ2-7, with 8 positions matching TRBD1. Germline CDR1 and CDR2: SGHTA and FQGNSA. The trim removed 4 bases at V and 4 bases at J, leaving 6 bases unmatched. CDR3 length: 14 amino acids. The CDR3 loop reads CASSSLDRAYEQYF. DNA for the CDR3: TGTGCCAGCAGCTCGTTGGACAGGGCGTACGAGCAGTACTTC.

This chain joins TRBV5-1 and TRBJ2-3; TRBD2 matches at 7 bases. Germline CDR1 reads SGHRS; CDR2 reads YFSETQ. The CDR3 is 17 residues long. V shed 1 base, J shed 2 bases, and the junction held 10 bases outside the gene matches. The DNA of the CDR3 is TGCGCCAGCAGCTTGTTACGGCAGGGAGGGGACACAGATACGCAGTATTTT. Amino acids: CASSLLRQGGDTDTQYF.

For this clone: This specimen includes other DNA sequences encoding the same CDR3. This chain connects TRBV28 to TRBJ1-1, with TRBD1 as a possible D gene (5 bases). Germline V gives CDR1 MDHEN, CDR2 SYDVKM. The CDR3 has 14 amino acids. V dropped 3 bases and J dropped 5 bases, with 13 bases sitting between them. The CDR3 reads CASSLWQGSTEAFF. CDR3 in DNA: TGTGCCAGCAGTTTGTGGCAGGGTTCTACTGAAGCTTTCTTT. Full variable domain (missing parts from reference TRBV28 and TRBJ1-1): DVKVTQSSRYLVKRTGEKVFLECVQDMDHENMFWYRQDPGLGLRLIYFSYDVKMKEKGDIPEGYSVSREKKERFSLILESASTNQTSMYLCASSLWQGSTEAFFGQGTRLTVV.

The gene calls are TRBV5-1 and TRBJ2-2; 10 bases agree with TRBD2. Germline values: CDR1 SGHRS, CDR2 YFSETQ. The junction had 8 bases not matched to a gene; V was cut back by 4 bases and J by 5 bases. CDR3 length equals 16 residues. CDR3 loop: CASSPSSGSGTGELFF. CDR3 DNA sequence: TGCGCCAGCAGCCCCTCTAGCGGGAGTGGTACCGGGGAGCTGTTTTTT. Complete variable domain (other parts from reference TRBV5-1 and TRBJ2-2): KAGVTQTPRYLIKTRGQQVTLSCSPISGHRSVSWYQQTPGQGLQFLFEYFSETQRNKGNFPGRFSGRQFSNSRSEMNVSTLELGDSALYLCASSPSSGSGTGELFFGEGSRLTVL.

This clone was detected only once. The chain links TRBV19 to TRBJ1-1; 7 nucleotides agree with TRBD1. The germline gives CDR1 LNHDA, CDR2 SQIVND (reference sequence). After removal of 1 base from V and 0 bases from J, the junction contained 2 bases not matched to a gene. The CDR3 spans 15 residues. The CDR3 reads CASSIATGMNTEAFF. Written as DNA, the CDR3 is TGTGCCAGTAGTATAGCGACAGGGATGAACACTGAAGCTTTCTTT.

A remark on this clone: Other DNA sequences within the sample encode an identical CDR3. This chain joins TRBV11-2 and TRBJ2-1; D perhaps matches TRBD2 (5 bases). Germline CDR1 reads SGHAT; CDR2 reads FQNNGV. Trimming removed 5 bases from V and 4 bases from J, with 12 bases in between. The CDR3 is 14 amino acids. CDR3 nucleotide sequence: TGTGCCAGCAGCCTCTTGGGGAGTTACAATGAGCAGTTCTTC. It encodes CASSLLGSYNEQFF.

V and J are TRBV2 and TRBJ1-6; 7 bases are a match to TRBD1. J lost 8 bases, V lost 5 bases, and 15 bases had no gene match. Germline V gene data show CDR1 as SNHLY and CDR2 as FYNNEI. The CDR3 sequence is 17 residues long. The CDR3 DNA reads TGTGCCAGCAGTCGAAGTTCCGGGACAGTTCTTTATTCACCCCTCCACTTT. It specifies CASSRSSGTVLYSPLHF.

The chain employs TRBV5-1 and TRBJ2-3; 10 bases fit TRBD2. CDR1 is SGHRS and CDR2 is YFSETQ in the germline V gene. The CDR3 is made up of 14 amino acids. V lost 10 bases to trimming and J lost 4 bases; unmatched junction nucleotides: 9. CDR3 DNA: TGCGCCGGCGGAGCGGGGGGGCCTTCAGATACGCAGTATTTT. This gives the protein CAGGAGGPSDTQYF.

This clone was seen a single time. The rearrangement joins TRBV24-1 to TRBJ2-2; D may be TRBD1 (5 bases). The V gene lost 3 bases and the J gene lost 4 bases, with 11 bases spanning the gap. The CDR3 covers 15 residues. Germline CDR1 and CDR2: KGHDR and SFDVKD. CDR3 DNA sequence: TGTGCCACCAGTGATACGACAGACTCCACCGGGGAGCTGTTTTTT. This sequence encodes CATSDTTDSTGELFF.

The chain links TRBV5-1 to TRBJ1-1, with a tentative D call TRBD1 (6 bases). CDR3 length: 11 residues. V dropped 4 bases and J dropped 7 bases, with 8 bases sitting between them. CDR1 is SGHRS and CDR2 is YFSETQ in the germline V gene. CDR3 nucleotide sequence: TGCGCCAGCAGCAAGGACAGTGAAGCTTTCTTT. Its translation is CASSKDSEAFF.

This chain connects TRBV3-1 (or the pseudogene TRBV3-2) to TRBJ2-7, with TRBD2 matching 8 bases. The J segment lost 1 base and the V segment lost 1 base, leaving 3 bases of the junction unmatched. The CDR3 is 15 residues long. Germline V gene lookup returns CDR1 LGHDT and CDR2 YNNKEL (reference sequence). The DNA of the CDR3 is TGTGCCAGCAGCCAAGCTCCTAGCGGGTCCTACGAGCAGTACTTC. This gives the protein CASSQAPSGSYEQYF.

The chain uses TRBV5-1 and TRBJ2-3; TRBD1 is a possible D gene (5 bases). Germline V gene data show CDR1 as SGHRS and CDR2 as YFSETQ. V was clipped by 3 bases and J by 0 bases, with 14 bases between them. The CDR3 loop spans 16 amino acids. DNA for the CDR3: TGCGCCAGCAGCTCCGCGCAAAGGGGAAGCACAGATACGCAGTATTTT. This codes for CASSSAQRGSTDTQYF.

V is TRBV5-4 and J is TRBJ1-6, with a tentative D call TRBD1 (5 bases). Trimming shortened V by 0 bases and J by 0 bases, and 13 bases separated the two germline ends. The CDR3 is 18 residues long. Germline V gene lookup returns CDR1 SGHNT and CDR2 YYREEE (reference sequence). The CDR3 DNA sequence: TGTGCCAGCAGCTTGGCCGGGGGGGGGAGCTCCTATAATTCACCCCTCCACTTT. Its protein product is CASSLAGGGSSYNSPLHF.

V is TRBV11-2 and J is TRBJ2-5; maybe TRBD2 (7 bases). The CDR3 runs 13 residues. Germline CDR1 and CDR2: SGHAT and FQNNGV. The V and J ends lost 6 bases and 4 bases respectively, with 12 bases between them. In DNA form, the CDR3 reads TGTGCCAGCAGTTGGGGGGGGCGAGAGACCCAGTACTTC. Its protein is CASSWGGRETQYF.

This clone appeared a few times. The rearrangement links TRBV10-3 to TRBJ2-7, with 8 bases matching TRBD1. This CDR3 contains 14 residues. Trimming cost V 4 bases and J 7 bases; bases outside gene matches: 9. The germline V gene has CDR1 ENHRY and CDR2 SYGVKD. This chain's CDR3 is CAISAGTGHTEQYF. CDR3 in DNA: TGTGCCATCAGTGCCGGGACAGGCCATACGGAGCAGTACTTC.

The chain recombines TRBV9 with TRBJ2-7, with a weak D call TRBD2 (6 bases). V was pared by 4 bases and J by 6 bases, with 14 bases between. The CDR3 length is 13 residues. Germline CDR1 and CDR2: SGDLS and YYNGEE. The CDR3 loop is CASSRGAGSEQYF. The DNA for the CDR3 is TGTGCCAGCAGCCGCGGGGCGGGGTCCGAGCAGTACTTC.